These 18 T cell receptor beta chains were all obtained from the same sample, sequenced in a study of metastatic and nonmetastatic thyroid tumors. TCRdb used MiXCR to call clones anew from the PCR reads. The repertoire holds approximately 40,000 clones, with around 21% as singletons. Each patient went into thyroid surgery without having received any treatment. Material: blood. The receptors here all came from a female donor with papillary thyroid cancer or a benign thyroid nodule (not recorded which). Some clones in this sample may be carry-over from other donors' samples.

The sample holds many counts of this clone. The chain has TRBV27 and TRBJ1-2; perhaps TRBD1 as D (5 bases). V was clipped by 2 bases and J by 2 bases, with 6 bases between them. In germline, CDR1 is MNHEY, CDR2 SMNVEV (reference sequence). The CDR3 is made up of 13 amino acids. CDR3: CASSLGGNYGYTF. CDR3 DNA: TGTGCCAGCAGTTTAGGGGGGAACTATGGCTACACCTTC.

Notes on this clone: In the same sample, other DNA sequences code for this CDR3. V gene TRBV11-3 combines with J gene TRBJ2-5; 11 positions agree with TRBD1. Germline loops: CDR1 SGHNT, CDR2 YENEEA. The CDR3 is 14 residues long. V shed 8 bases and J 4 bases; nucleotides not matched to a gene: 6. Written as DNA, the CDR3 is TGTGCCAGCGGTGGGACAGGGGGGGGAGAGACCCAGTACTTC. This translates into CASGGTGGGETQYF.

This clone was detected ten times or more. The sample holds other DNA sequences that translate to the same CDR3. V gene TRBV5-6 combines with J gene TRBJ1-3, with D hard to call. CDR3 length: 15 amino acids. Germline CDR1 reads SGHDT; CDR2 reads YYEEEE. The V gene lost 4 bases and the J gene lost 4 bases, with 15 bases spanning the gap. The CDR3 sequence: CASSPKILPGNTIYF. DNA of the CDR3: TGTGCCAGCAGCCCTAAAATCCTCCCCGGAAACACCATATATTTT.

At least ten counts were recorded for this clone. V usage is TRBV24-1 and J usage is TRBJ2-5, with 12 bases aligning to TRBD1. After removal of 4 bases from V and 5 bases from J, the junction contained 10 bases not matched to a gene. Germline CDR1 reads KGHDR; CDR2 reads SFDVKD. There are 17 residues in the CDR3. CDR3 sequence: CATSDPGTGGQVETQYF. The CDR3 DNA reads TGTGCCACCAGTGACCCCGGGACAGGGGGCCAGGTTGAGACCCAGTACTTC.

By sample fraction, this clone is medium-sized. The rearrangement joins TRBV12-3 or TRBV12-4 to TRBJ1-3; D gene uncertain. Trimming cost V 6 bases and J 0 bases, with 12 bases left between them. The CDR3 is 15 residues long. The CDR3 is CASSTGRRSGNTIYF. The CDR3 DNA reads as TGTGCCAGCAGCACCGGACGGCGCTCTGGAAACACCATATATTTT.

This clone was seen only once. This rearrangement joins TRBV5-1 to TRBJ2-7; 9 nucleotides align to TRBD2. Germline-derived CDR1 and CDR2 are SGHRS and YFSETQ. Unmatched junction bases numbered 13, after V lost 3 bases and J lost 3 bases. The length of the CDR3 is 17 residues. CDR3 sequence (DNA): TGCGCCAGCAGCTCGGGGTGGGGACTAGCAGAACACTACGAGCAGTACTTC. Its translation: CASSSGWGLAEHYEQYF.

Regarding this clone: This may come from a read error, since a much larger clone is one base off. J is TRBJ2-6 and V is TRBV5-1; D is uncertain. Germline V gene sequence: CDR1 SGHRS, CDR2 YFSETQ. CDR3 size: 16 residues. V dropped 0 bases and J dropped 0 bases, with 7 bases sitting between them. The DNA of the CDR3 is TGCGCCAGCAGCTTGGGTATCTTCTCTGGGGCCAACGTCCTGACTTTC. Amino acids: CASSLGIFSGANVLTF.

V usage is TRBV11-2 and J usage is TRBJ1-2, with D uncertain. In germline, CDR1 is SGHAT, CDR2 FQNNGV. The CDR3 is 14 residues long. V was trimmed by 3 bases and J by 4 bases, leaving 12 bases between them. CDR3 amino acids: CASSFQEAIYGYTF. As DNA, the CDR3 is TGTGCCAGCAGCTTTCAGGAAGCTATCTATGGCTACACCTTC.

This clone appeared many times. The rearrangement uses TRBV9 and TRBJ1-2; no reliable D call. The CDR3 totals 12 residues. The germline CDR1 and CDR2 sequences are SGDLS and YYNGEE. V gave up 7 bases and J gave up 5 bases, with 12 bases separating them. The chain's CDR3 is CASGIREYGYTF. The CDR3 nucleotides are TGTGCCAGCGGGATACGGGAATATGGCTACACCTTC.

Ten or more counts support this clone. The chain recombines TRBV12-3 or TRBV12-4 with TRBJ2-1; the D gene is possibly TRBD2 (5 bases). This CDR3 is built from 13 residues. Trimming shortened V by 6 bases and J by 2 bases, and 8 bases separated the two germline ends. The CDR3 is CASSPGTYNEQFF. The CDR3 DNA reads as TGTGCCAGCAGCCCCGGGACCTACAATGAGCAGTTCTTC.

This clone was observed a handful of times. This sequence joins TRBV6-1 and TRBJ1-1; TRBD1 might be the D (6 bases). CDR3 length: 16 amino acids. Trimming took off 7 bases at V and 1 base at J, with 19 bases between the two ends. Germline CDR1 reads MNHNS; CDR2 reads SASEGT. CDR3 sequence: CASIRGGGGGNTEAFF. For the CDR3, the DNA is TGTGCCAGCATTCGAGGCGGGGGCGGTGGGAACACTGAAGCTTTCTTT.

This clone has at least ten counts. This rearrangement joins TRBV9 to TRBJ1-2; D is perhaps TRBD1 (5 bases). Between the trimmed V and J ends, which lost 2 bases and 4 bases, there was a span of 15 bases. Germline V gene data show CDR1 as SGDLS and CDR2 as YYNGEE. The length of the CDR3 is 15 residues. The DNA of the CDR3 is TGTGCCAGCAGCGTTGCCCCTCAGGGAAGCTATGGCTACACCTTC. This translates into CASSVAPQGSYGYTF.

In its sample, this clone was seen many times. The V call is TRBV19, the J call TRBJ2-2, with D perhaps TRBD2 (5 bases). This CDR3 region has 13 residues. Germline values: CDR1 LNHDA, CDR2 SQIVND (reference sequence). The germline V and J ends were trimmed by 9 bases and 3 bases, with 11 bases remaining between them. CDR3 nucleotides: TGTGCCAGCGGTAGCGACTACACCGGGGAGCTGTTTTTT. Its protein product is CASGSDYTGELFF.

This clone was seen only a few times. The conserved closing phenylalanine or tryptophan is absent in this CDR3, likely reflecting a read error. V is TRBV28 and J is TRBJ2-1; a weak D match, TRBD1 (6 bases). The CDR3 loop spans 16 amino acids. Trimming shortened V by 10 bases and J by 4 bases, and 23 bases separated the two germline ends. Germline CDR1 reads MDHEN; CDR2 reads SYDVKM. CDR3 protein: CANRPAAGTWYNEQFC. The CDR3 DNA sequence: TGTGCCAACAGACCCGCTGCCGGGACATGGTACAATGAGCAGTTCTGC.

This clone has ten or more counts. This rearrangement joins TRBV18 to TRBJ1-1; D may be TRBD1 (6 bases). Trimming left V 0 bases short and J 3 bases short, with 8 bases between. The CDR3 has 14 residues. CDR1 and CDR2 (germline): KGHSH, LQKENI. The CDR3 protein is CASSPPGGYTEAFF. CDR3 bases: TGTGCCAGCTCACCACCGGGGGGCTACACTGAAGCTTTCTTT.

This clone has ten or more counts. J is TRBJ1-1 and V is TRBV20-1; 9 positions agree with TRBD1. CDR3 length: 13 residues. Germline V gene sequence: CDR1 DFQATT, CDR2 SNEGSKA (reference sequence). Trimming cost V 6 bases and J 2 bases; bases outside gene matches: 4. The CDR3 DNA reads as TGCAGTGCGCCGGGACAGGGAAACACTGAAGCTTTCTTT. Protein: CSAPGQGNTEAFF.

Of note for this clone: One base away lies a much larger clone, so this may be a sequencing read error. V usage is TRBV30 and J usage is TRBJ2-7, with 7 bases matching TRBD1. CDR3 size: 13 residues. Germline loops: CDR1 GTSNPN, CDR2 SVGIG (reference sequence). With 4 bases clipped from V and 6 bases from J, the junction kept 9 bases outside the gene matches. The CDR3 loop reads CAWILTGVGEQYF. CDR3 nucleotide sequence: TGTGCCTGGATCCTAACAGGGGTAGGCGAGCAGTACTTC.

Points on this clone: A read error is possible here, since a much larger clone lies one base away. Within the sample, other DNA sequences also encode this same CDR3. The genes are TRBV12-5 and TRBJ2-1; TRBD1 is a possible D gene (5 bases). The CDR3 sequence is 18 residues long. Germline CDR1 LGHNT, CDR2 FRNRAP. The ends were cut back, 0 bases at V and 8 bases at J, with 23 bases in the middle. CDR3 sequence (DNA): TGTGCTAGTGGTTTGGTACTGGGCCCCAGGGCGTCGGGTGATGAGCAGTTCTTC. Residues: CASGLVLGPRASGDEQFF.